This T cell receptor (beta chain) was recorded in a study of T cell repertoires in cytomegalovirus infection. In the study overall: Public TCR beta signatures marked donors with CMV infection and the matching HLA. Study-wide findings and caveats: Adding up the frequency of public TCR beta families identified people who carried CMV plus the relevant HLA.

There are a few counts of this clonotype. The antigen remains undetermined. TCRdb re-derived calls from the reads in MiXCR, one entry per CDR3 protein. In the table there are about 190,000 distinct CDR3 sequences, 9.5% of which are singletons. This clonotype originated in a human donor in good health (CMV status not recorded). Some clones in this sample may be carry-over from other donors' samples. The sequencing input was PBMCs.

CDR3 sequence: CASSLRGTGFSYNSPLHF. CDR3 bases: TGTGCCAGCAGTTTAAGGGGGACAGGCTTCTCCTATAATTCACCCCTCCACTTT. This chain links TRBV28 with TRBJ1-6, with 8 bases that match TRBD1. The germline gives CDR1 MDHEN, CDR2 SYDVKM. Trimming took 2 bases from V and 0 from J; bases not matched to a gene: 6. The CDR3 consists of 18 residues.